This T cell receptor (beta chain) was recovered during a study of blood T cell repertoires in COVID-19. Sequencing was performed with immunoSEQ multiplex PCR; in TCRdb, only in-frame clones are kept and a portion is missing. Here the sample spans 270,000 or so clones, more than 85% being singletons. CDR1 and CDR2 from the germline V gene are MNHEY and SVGAGI. Trimming took 7 bases from V and 8 from J; bases not matched to a gene: 5. The CDR3 runs to 12 residues. This TCR was recovered from a man aged 40-55 years with acute or convalescent COVID-19. Sequencing input: peripheral blood. The V call is TRBV6-5, the J call TRBJ1-2, with 9 bases lining up with TRBD1. The CDR3 DNA is TGTGCCAGCACGAGGACAGGGGAGGGCTACACCTTC. The encoded protein is CASTRTGEGYTF.